This T cell receptor (beta chain) was sequenced for a study of spatial heterogeneity in lung cancer. TCRdb recomputed calls from the 5' RACE reads with MiXCR, one row per CDR3 protein. In the table there are more than 65,000 distinct CDR3 sequences, over 10% of which are singletons. J was trimmed by 0 bases and V by 2 bases; bases with no gene match: 6. Germline loops: CDR1 SGHTA, CDR2 FQGTGA. The CDR3 runs 16 residues. This clonotype was counted ten times or more. Regarding time point: sample taken at primary tumor resection. The study sequenced unsorted whole RNA from tumor, nontumor lung or frozen PBMC.

The rearrangement joins TRBV7-3 to TRBJ2-7; 8 bases fit TRBD2. This clonotype was sampled from a male donor with early-stage non-small cell lung cancer. The sample in question was PBMCs, obtained at surgery. The CDR3 sequence: CASSLEGGRFSYEQYF. In DNA, the CDR3 is TGTGCCAGCAGCTTAGAGGGCGGGAGGTTCTCCTACGAGCAGTACTTC.